The source of this T cell receptor (beta chain) is a study of cytomegalovirus exposure and HLA in healthy donors. CDR1 and CDR2 from the germline V gene are MNHEY and SMNVEV (reference sequence). Deletions cut 8 bases from V and 1 base from J, with 12 bases between. The CDR3 loop spans 14 amino acids. General study findings and limits: The listing of 150 to 200 TCR beta chains classed them as cytomegalovirus-associated.

As to this clone: The antigen is unknown.

The PCR used 60 Vbeta and 13 Jbeta primers. Authors' data handling: There were tens of millions of unique TCR beta chains by a later count, and 8.5 million to 14 million of them were shared. Sequenced by immunoSEQ multiplex PCR; TCRdb stores in-frame clones only, minus some. V and J calls and clone size are those listed in that table; D and trimming were worked out from the DNA. The sample carries around 92,000 clones, 70% to 90% recorded once. Sequencing input: PBMCs. V is TRBV27 and J is TRBJ2-1, with a possible D match to TRBD1 (5 bases). This sequence originates from a man between 18 and 35 years old in good health and CMV-seronegative. The CDR3 protein is CASLSPGSYNEQFF. The CDR3 DNA sequence: TGTGCCAGCCTTTCCCCAGGGTCCTACAATGAGCAGTTCTTC.